Listed below are T cell receptor beta chains from one sample, sequenced in a study of control samples from healthy donors and cancer patients. Sequenced by immunoSEQ multiplex PCR; TCRdb stores in-frame clones only, minus some. Of about 170,000 clones detected, 75% to 95% appear once; the ten largest clones hold about 1.4%. What was sequenced was blood. Source of these receptors: a woman aged 30 to 39 in good health. Both conserved end residues are part of each CDR3. D genes are given only for firm matches. Only some rows state a clone size, as once, few, many or a class for expanded clones.

v_call: TRBV18; d_call: .; clone_size: .; j_call: TRBJ1-6; cdr3_aa: CASSSGTNSPLHF; cdr3_nt: TGTGCCAGCTCTTCCGGGACCAATTCACCCCTCCACTTT
v_call: TRBV7-2; d_call: TRBD1; clone_size: once; j_call: TRBJ1-2; cdr3_aa: CASSLDRGYYGYTF; cdr3_nt: TGTGCCAGCAGCTTAGACAGGGGGTACTATGGCTACACCTTC
v_call: TRBV19; d_call: TRBD1; clone_size: once; j_call: TRBJ1-6; cdr3_aa: CASSWTGYNSPLHF; cdr3_nt: TGTGCCAGTAGCTGGACAGGGTATAATTCACCCCTCCACTTT
v_call: TRBV7-9; d_call: TRBD2; clone_size: .; j_call: TRBJ2-7; cdr3_aa: CASSFTSGKPSYEQYF; cdr3_nt: TGTGCCAGCAGCTTCACTAGCGGGAAACCCTCCTACGAGCAGTACTTC
v_call: TRBV4-2; d_call: TRBD2; clone_size: .; j_call: TRBJ2-3; cdr3_aa: CASSQVNSGGTDTQYF; cdr3_nt: TGTGCCAGCAGCCAAGTTAATAGCGGGGGCACAGATACGCAGTATTTT
v_call: TRBV12-5; d_call: .; clone_size: once; j_call: TRBJ2-3; cdr3_aa: CASGLRLTDTQYF; cdr3_nt: TGTGCTAGTGGTTTGCGCCTCACAGATACGCAGTATTTT
v_call: TRBV10-3; d_call: TRBD1; clone_size: .; j_call: TRBJ2-3; cdr3_aa: CAIRGQGSTDTQYF; cdr3_nt: TGTGCCATCAGGGGACAGGGGAGCACAGATACGCAGTATTTT
v_call: TRBV3-1/TRBV3-2; d_call: .; clone_size: .; j_call: TRBJ2-3; cdr3_aa: CASSQGGRSTDTQYF; cdr3_nt: TGTGCCAGCAGCCAAGGGGGGCGTAGCACAGATACGCAGTATTTT
v_call: TRBV12-5; d_call: .; clone_size: .; j_call: TRBJ2-7; cdr3_aa: CASGPLRGSTYEQYF; cdr3_nt: TGTGCTAGTGGTCCCCTCCGGGGTAGTACCTACGAGCAGTACTTC
v_call: TRBV28; d_call: .; clone_size: .; j_call: TRBJ1-5; cdr3_aa: CASSLVVGHQPQHF; cdr3_nt: TGTGCCAGCAGTTTAGTAGTGGGGCATCAGCCCCAGCATTTT
v_call: TRBV19; d_call: TRBD1; clone_size: .; j_call: TRBJ1-5; cdr3_aa: CASMRTGLANQPQHF; cdr3_nt: TGTGCCAGTATGCGGACAGGGTTGGCCAATCAGCCCCAGCATTTT
v_call: TRBV25-1; d_call: TRBD1; clone_size: .; j_call: TRBJ1-1; cdr3_aa: CASSGQGVTEAFF; cdr3_nt: TGTGCCAGCAGCGGACAGGGCGTCACTGAAGCTTTCTTT
v_call: TRBV7-9; d_call: .; clone_size: .; j_call: TRBJ1-3; cdr3_aa: CASTPTGAGNTIYF; cdr3_nt: TGTGCCAGCACCCCGACCGGGGCTGGAAACACCATATATTTT
v_call: TRBV4-1; d_call: TRBD1; clone_size: once; j_call: TRBJ1-2; cdr3_aa: CASRGDRGHGYTF; cdr3_nt: TGCGCCAGCAGAGGGGACAGGGGGCATGGCTACACCTTC